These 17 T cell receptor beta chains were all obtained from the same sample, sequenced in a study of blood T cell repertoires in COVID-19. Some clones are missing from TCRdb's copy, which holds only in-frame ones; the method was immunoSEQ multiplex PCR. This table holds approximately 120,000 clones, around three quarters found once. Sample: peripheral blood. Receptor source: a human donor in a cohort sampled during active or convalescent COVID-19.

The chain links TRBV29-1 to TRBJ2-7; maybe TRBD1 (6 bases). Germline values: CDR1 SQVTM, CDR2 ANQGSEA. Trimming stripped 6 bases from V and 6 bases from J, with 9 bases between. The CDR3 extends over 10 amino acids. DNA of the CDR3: TGCAGCGTAGGACAGTCCGAGCAGTACTTC. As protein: CSVGQSEQYF.

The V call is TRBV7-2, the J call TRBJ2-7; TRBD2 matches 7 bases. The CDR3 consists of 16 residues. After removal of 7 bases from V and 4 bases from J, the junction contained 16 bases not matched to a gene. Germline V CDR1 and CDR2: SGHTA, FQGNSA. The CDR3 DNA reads TGTGCCAGCACCGCCCCCTGGAGGGAGGGCCGATACGAGCAGTACTTC. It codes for CASTAPWREGRYEQYF. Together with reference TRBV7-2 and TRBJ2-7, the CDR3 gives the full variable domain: GAGVSQSPSNKVTEKGKDVELRCDPISGHTALYWYRQSLGQGLEFLIYFQGNSAPDKSGLPSDRFSAERTGGSVSTLTIQRTQQEDSAVYLCASTAPWREGRYEQYFGPGTRLTVT.

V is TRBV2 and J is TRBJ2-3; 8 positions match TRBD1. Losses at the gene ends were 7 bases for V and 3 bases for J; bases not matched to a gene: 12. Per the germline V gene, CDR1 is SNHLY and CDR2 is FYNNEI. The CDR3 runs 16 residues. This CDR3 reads CASKVRGRGPTDTQYF. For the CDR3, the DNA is TGTGCCAGCAAGGTTCGGGGCAGGGGGCCGACAGATACGCAGTATTTT. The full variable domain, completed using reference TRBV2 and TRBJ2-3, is EPEVTQTPSHQVTQMGQEVILRCVPISNHLYFYWYRQILGQKVEFLVSFYNNEISEKSEIFDDQFSVERPDGSNFTLKIRSTKLEDSAMYFCASKVRGRGPTDTQYFGPGTRLTVL.

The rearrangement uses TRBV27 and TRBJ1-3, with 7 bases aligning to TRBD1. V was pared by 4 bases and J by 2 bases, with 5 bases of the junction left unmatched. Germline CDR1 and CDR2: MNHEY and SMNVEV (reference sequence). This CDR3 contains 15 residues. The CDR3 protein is CASSSDRAAGNTIYF. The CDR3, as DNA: TGTGCCAGCAGTTCCGACAGGGCGGCTGGAAACACCATATATTTT.

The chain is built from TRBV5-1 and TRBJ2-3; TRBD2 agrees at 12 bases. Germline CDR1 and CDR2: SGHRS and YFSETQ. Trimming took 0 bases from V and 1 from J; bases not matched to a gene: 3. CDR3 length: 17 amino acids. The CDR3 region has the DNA TGCGCCAGCAGCTTGGGGACTAGCGGGGTGCGCACAGATACGCAGTATTTT. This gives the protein CASSLGTSGVRTDTQYF.

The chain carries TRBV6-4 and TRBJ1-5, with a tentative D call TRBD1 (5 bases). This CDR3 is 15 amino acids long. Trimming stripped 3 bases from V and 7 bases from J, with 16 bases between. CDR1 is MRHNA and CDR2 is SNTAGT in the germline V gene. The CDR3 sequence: CASSEWEGIGQPQHF. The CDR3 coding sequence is TGTGCCAGCAGTGAGTGGGAGGGGATCGGGCAGCCCCAGCATTTT.

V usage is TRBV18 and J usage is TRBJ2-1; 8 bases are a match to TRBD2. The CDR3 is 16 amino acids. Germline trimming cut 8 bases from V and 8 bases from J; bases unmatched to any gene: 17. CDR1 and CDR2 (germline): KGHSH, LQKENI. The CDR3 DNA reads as TGTGCCAGCGCCCCGCCAGCGGGGGTTGGATTACATGAGCAGTTCTTC. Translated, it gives CASAPPAGVGLHEQFF.

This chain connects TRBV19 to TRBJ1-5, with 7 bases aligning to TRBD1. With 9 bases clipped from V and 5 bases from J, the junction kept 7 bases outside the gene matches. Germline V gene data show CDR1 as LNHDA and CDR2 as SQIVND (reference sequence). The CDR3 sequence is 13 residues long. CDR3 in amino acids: CASATGLDQPQHF. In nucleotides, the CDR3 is TGTGCCAGCGCGACAGGGCTAGATCAGCCCCAGCATTTT.

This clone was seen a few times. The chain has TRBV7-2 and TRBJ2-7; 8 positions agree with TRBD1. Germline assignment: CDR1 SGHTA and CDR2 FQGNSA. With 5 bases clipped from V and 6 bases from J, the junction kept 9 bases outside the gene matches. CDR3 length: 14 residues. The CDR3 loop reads CASSGTRTGGEQYF. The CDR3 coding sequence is TGTGCCAGCAGCGGCACAAGAACAGGGGGCGAGCAGTACTTC.

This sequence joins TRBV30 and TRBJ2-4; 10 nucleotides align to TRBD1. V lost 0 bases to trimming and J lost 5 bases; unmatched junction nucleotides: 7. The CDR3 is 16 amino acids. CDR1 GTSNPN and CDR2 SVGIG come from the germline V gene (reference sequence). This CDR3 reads CAWSVRDRGIENIQYF. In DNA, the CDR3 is TGTGCCTGGAGTGTAAGGGACAGGGGAATAGAAAACATTCAGTACTTC.

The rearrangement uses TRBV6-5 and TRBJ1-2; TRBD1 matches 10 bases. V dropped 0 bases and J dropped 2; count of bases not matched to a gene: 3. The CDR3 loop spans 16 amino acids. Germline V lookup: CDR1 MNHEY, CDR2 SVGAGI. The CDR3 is CASSYSLGQGNYGYTF. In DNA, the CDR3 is TGTGCCAGCAGTTACTCACTGGGACAGGGGAACTATGGCTACACCTTC.

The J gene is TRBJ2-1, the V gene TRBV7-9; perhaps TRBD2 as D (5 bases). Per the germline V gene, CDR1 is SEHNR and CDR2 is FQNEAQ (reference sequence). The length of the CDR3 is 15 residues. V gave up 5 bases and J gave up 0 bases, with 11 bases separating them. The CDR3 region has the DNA TGTGCCAGCAGCCTTAGCGAGAGCTCCTACAATGAGCAGTTCTTC. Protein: CASSLSESSYNEQFF. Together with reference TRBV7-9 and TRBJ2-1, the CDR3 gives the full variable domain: DTGVSQNPRHKITKRGQNVTFRCDPISEHNRLYWYRQTLGQGPEFLTYFQNEAQLEKSRLLSDRFSAERPKGSFSTLEIQRTEQGDSAMYLCASSLSESSYNEQFFGPGTRLTVL.

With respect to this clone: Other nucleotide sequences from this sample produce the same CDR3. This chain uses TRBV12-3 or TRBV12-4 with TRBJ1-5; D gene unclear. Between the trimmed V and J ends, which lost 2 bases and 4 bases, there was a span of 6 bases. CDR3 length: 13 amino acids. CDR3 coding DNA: TGTGCCAGCAGTTTAATGTCGAATCAGCCCCAGCATTTT. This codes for CASSLMSNQPQHF.

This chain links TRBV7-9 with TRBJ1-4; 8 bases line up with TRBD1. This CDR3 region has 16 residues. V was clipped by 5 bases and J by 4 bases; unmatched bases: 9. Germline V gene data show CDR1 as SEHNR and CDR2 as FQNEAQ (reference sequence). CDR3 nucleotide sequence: TGTGCCAGCAGCCCCCCGGGACAGGCGATTAATGAAAAACTGTTTTTT. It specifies CASSPPGQAINEKLFF. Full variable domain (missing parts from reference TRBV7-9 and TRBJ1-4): DTGVSQNPRHKITKRGQNVTFRCDPISEHNRLYWYRQTLGQGPEFLTYFQNEAQLEKSRLLSDRFSAERPKGSFSTLEIQRTEQGDSAMYLCASSPPGQAINEKLFFGSGTQLSVL.

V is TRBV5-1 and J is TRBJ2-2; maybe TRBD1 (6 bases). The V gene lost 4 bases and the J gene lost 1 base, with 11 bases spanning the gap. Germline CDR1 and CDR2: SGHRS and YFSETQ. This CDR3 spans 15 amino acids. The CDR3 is CASSPTTGNTGELFF. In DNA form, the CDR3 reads TGCGCCAGCAGCCCCACGACAGGGAACACCGGGGAGCTGTTTTTT.

The DNA of the CDR3 is TGTGCCAGCAGTTTCTTAAACAGGAGAACCGGAACTAACTATGGCTACACCTTC. Amino acid sequence: CASSFLNRRTGTNYGYTF. The rearrangement uses TRBV27 and TRBJ1-2; TRBD1 might be the D (5 bases). V shed 3 bases and J shed 0 bases, with 20 bases lying between them. Germline V gene data show CDR1 as MNHEY and CDR2 as SMNVEV (reference sequence). The CDR3 is 18 residues long.

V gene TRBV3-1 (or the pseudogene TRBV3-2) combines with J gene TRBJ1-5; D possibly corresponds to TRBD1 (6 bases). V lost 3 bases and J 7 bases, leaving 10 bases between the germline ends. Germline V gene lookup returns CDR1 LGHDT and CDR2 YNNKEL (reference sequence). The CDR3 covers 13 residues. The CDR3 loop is CASSQQGTQPQHF. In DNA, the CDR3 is TGTGCCAGCAGCCAGCAGGGGACCCAGCCCCAGCATTTT.